The sequence of this T cell receptor beta chain was determined in a study of blood T cell repertoires in COVID-19. In the study overall: From the United States, Italy and Spain came samples of acute and convalescent COVID-19.

Seattle patients were enrolled during active infection and followed longitudinally. CDR1 and CDR2 (germline): LNHDA, SQIVND (reference sequence). With 1 base clipped from V and 8 bases from J, the junction kept 4 bases outside the gene matches. This CDR3 has 13 amino acids. How the authors handled the data: Using reference gene primer amplification, nucleated cell counts were estimated. Some clones are missing from TCRdb's copy, which holds only in-frame ones; the method was immunoSEQ multiplex PCR. The DNA was the basis for D and trimming; V, J and clone size are from that table. This table has 170,000 or so clones, over 80% appearing once. This clone came up many times.

This clonotype was sampled from a woman in her forties with COVID-19, enrolled during active disease. The chain combines TRBV19 with TRBJ1-2; 7 bases align to TRBD1. The sample taken for sequencing was peripheral blood. The CDR3 DNA follows: TGTGCCAGTAGTATAGGACAGGGTTACGGCTACACCTTC. It translates to CASSIGQGYGYTF.